Listed below are T cell receptor beta chains from one sample, sequenced in a study of T cell changes during pregnancy in multiple sclerosis. Repertoires were generated with immunoSEQ multiplex PCR, while TCRdb's copy carries only in-frame clones and drops some. The table lists approximately 34,000 clones, more than 85% of them singletons, with 0.41% in the top ten. The sample in question was CD4+ T cells from peripheral blood mononuclear cells, obtained in the second trimester of pregnancy. Source of these receptors: a female donor with multiple sclerosis, enrolled in a pregnancy study. Both conserved end residues are part of each CDR3. D genes are given only for firm matches. Clone size is shown for a subset of rows, as once, few, many or a class of expanded clone.

>.|TRBV18|TRBJ2-7|TRBD1
TGTGCCAGCTCACGGGACAGGGACGAGCAGTACTTC
CASSRDRDEQYF
>few|TRBV19|TRBJ1-5|.
TGTGCCAGTAAAGTGGGGGGTAATCAGCCCCAGCATTTT
CASKVGGNQPQHF
>.|TRBV19|TRBJ2-1|.
TGTGCCAGTAGTATATCAACAAGTAACAATGAGCAGTTCTTC
CASSISTSNNEQFF
>.|TRBV2|TRBJ2-3|.
TGTGCCAGCAGTGGTGAGGGAGGCGGTACGCAGTATTTT
CASSGEGGGTQYF
>.|TRBV5-1|TRBJ1-5|.
TGCGCCAGCAGCTTGGGACCATCAGGGGTAGGGGGCAATCAGCCCCAGCATTTT
CASSLGPSGVGGNQPQHF
>.|TRBV6-1|TRBJ1-4|.
TGTGCCAGCAGTGGGGGGCTATGGACTAATGAAAAACTGTTTTTT
CASSGGLWTNEKLFF
>.|TRBV30|TRBJ2-4|.
TGTGCCAGCACGATATCCCGGGGAACCAAAAACATTCAGTACTTC
CASTISRGTKNIQYF
>.|TRBV11-1|TRBJ1-1|.
TGTGCCAGCAGCTTAGCGCTAACACGGGTGAACACTGAAGCTTTCTTT
CASSLALTRVNTEAFF
>.|TRBV15|TRBJ1-5|TRBD1
TGTGCCACCAGCAGGGGGGACAGGGGCGTTTGGAGCAATCAGCCCCAGCATTTT
CATSRGDRGVWSNQPQHF
>.|TRBV6-1|TRBJ2-2|.
TGTGCCAGCCGTGGGGTCGGCCGAGGGGAAGCGGGCACCGGGGAGCTGTTTTTT
CASRGVGRGEAGTGELFF
>.|TRBV5-1|TRBJ2-7|.
TGCGCCAGCAGCTTGGTCGGCGGAGTCTACGAGCAGTACTTC
CASSLVGGVYEQYF
>.|TRBV14|TRBJ1-3|.
TGTGCCAGCAGCCAAAACAGGGTTTCTGGAAACACCATATATTTT
CASSQNRVSGNTIYF
>.|TRBV4-1|TRBJ1-3|.
TGCGCCAGCAGCCAGGCAACAGGGTACTCTGGAAACACCATATATTTT
CASSQATGYSGNTIYF
>.|TRBV4-2|TRBJ2-1|TRBD2
TGTGCCAGCAGCCAAGTAAGGGCGGGACTAGCGGGAGTGGATGAGCAGTTCTTC
CASSQVRAGLAGVDEQFF
>.|TRBV5-1|TRBJ2-7|TRBD1
TGCGCCAGCAGCTTGACAGGGGCCTACGAGCAGTACTTC
CASSLTGAYEQYF
>few|TRBV4-3|TRBJ1-2|TRBD1
TGCGCCAGCCGGGACAGGGGAGACTATGGCTACACCTTC
CASRDRGDYGYTF
>.|TRBV28|TRBJ1-1|.
TGTGCCAGCAGTGCCGGGACACCAGAAGCTTTCTTT
CASSAGTPEAFF
>.|TRBV28|TRBJ2-3|.
TGTGCCAGCAGTCACGGAGGCACAGATACGCAGTATTTT
CASSHGGTDTQYF
>.|TRBV30|TRBJ2-7|TRBD2
TGTGCCTGGGAAAGACCTAGCGGTCTTAGCTCCTACGAGCAGTACTTC
CAWERPSGLSSYEQYF
>.|TRBV7-9|TRBJ1-1|TRBD1
TGTGCCAGCACCCGCGGCACAGGGGGGATTCCTTTCTTT
CASTRGTGGIPFF
>once|TRBV4-3|TRBJ2-5|.
TGCGCCAGCAGCCAAGCCACAGGGGGAGGGGAGACCCAGTACTTC
CASSQATGGGETQYF
>.|TRBV5-6|TRBJ1-3|.
TGTGCCAGCAGCTGGGGTGGGGAGGCTGGAAACACCATATATTTT
CASSWGGEAGNTIYF
>few|TRBV5-1|TRBJ2-7|.
TGCGCCAGCGCACAGGGAGACTACGAGCAGTACTTC
CASAQGDYEQYF
>.|TRBV5-4|TRBJ2-1|TRBD2
TGTGCCAGCAGCACGGGAGGGAGGTCGACCGCATACAATGAGCAGTTCTTC
CASSTGGRSTAYNEQFF
>.|TRBV4-1|TRBJ1-3|.
TGCGCCAGCAGCCAATCAGACTCTGGAAACACCATATATTTT
CASSQSDSGNTIYF
>.|TRBV4-1|TRBJ2-7|TRBD2
TGCGCCAGCAGCCCGCTCCCGGGACTAGCGGGAGTGGTGGGTTACGAGCAGTACTTC
CASSPLPGLAGVVGYEQYF
>.|TRBV28|TRBJ2-4|TRBD2
TGTGCCAGCAGGCCCACCGGACTAGCGGGAGGGGGGGCCAAAAACATTCAGTACTTC
CASRPTGLAGGGAKNIQYF
>.|TRBV10-3|TRBJ2-1|.
TGTGCCATCAGTAATCAGGTCCCCTACAATGAGCAGTTCTTC
CAISNQVPYNEQFF
>.|TRBV6-5|TRBJ2-7|TRBD1
TGTGCCAGCAGGTCTGACAGGGGGCCGTACGAGCAGTACTTC
CASRSDRGPYEQYF
>.|TRBV19|TRBJ1-5|TRBD1
TGTGCCAGTAGTAGCCCCCCGGGACAGGGGGCGAATCAGCCCCAGCATTTT
CASSSPPGQGANQPQHF
>.|TRBV15|TRBJ1-3|TRBD1
TGTGCCACCAGCAGGAAAACAGGGGCGGTAGGAAACACCATATATTTT
CATSRKTGAVGNTIYF
>.|TRBV5-1|TRBJ1-1|.
TGCGCCAGCAGCTTGGTGCGAGGCGCTGAAGCTTTCTTT
CASSLVRGAEAFF
>.|TRBV18|TRBJ2-7|.
TGTGCCAGCTCACCATGGTCTATCGAACGCGAGCAGTACTTC
CASSPWSIEREQYF
>.|TRBV27|TRBJ2-5|TRBD1
TGTGCCAGCAGTTTATTATATTGGGGGACAGGAGGGATTGAGACCCAGTACTTC
CASSLLYWGTGGIETQYF
>.|TRBV5-6|TRBJ1-2|.
TGTGCCAGCAGCTCGCCATCGCGGGCGCAAGGCTACACCTTC
CASSSPSRAQGYTF
>.|TRBV19|TRBJ1-5|TRBD1
TGTGCCAGTAGTCCATTAGGGACAGGGATTCCCCAGCATTTT
CASSPLGTGIPQHF
>.|TRBV28|TRBJ2-5|TRBD1
TGTGCCAGCAGTTGGACAGGGACAGAGACCCAGTACTTC
CASSWTGTETQYF
>.|TRBV5-1|TRBJ2-3|.
TGCGCCAGCAGCTTGGATTCAGGGAAGATAGATACGCAGTATTTT
CASSLDSGKIDTQYF
>.|TRBV19|TRBJ2-1|TRBD2
TGTGCCAGTAGTACCTGGTATGGGGGACTAGCGGGTATCGTCCATGAGCAGTTCTTC
CASSTWYGGLAGIVHEQFF
>.|TRBV18|TRBJ2-7|.
TGTGCCAGCTCACCACCGACCAGGGGAGTCGGGCAGTACTTC
CASSPPTRGVGQYF
>.|TRBV7-9|TRBJ2-1|.
TGTGCCAGCAGCTCAAAACTAGTGACCCGCCATGAGCAGTTCTTC
CASSSKLVTRHEQFF
>.|TRBV5-1|TRBJ2-7|TRBD1
TGCGCCAGCAGCTTGAACAGGGGCTCCTACGAGCAGTACTTC
CASSLNRGSYEQYF
>once|TRBV6-4|TRBJ2-3|TRBD1
TGTGCCAGCAGTGACTCGGCCGGGACAGGGGGCGCAGATACGCAGTATTTT
CASSDSAGTGGADTQYF
>.|TRBV6-5|TRBJ2-1|TRBD1
TGTGCCAGCAGGTCGGACAGGAGCTCCTACAATGAGCAGTTCTTC
CASRSDRSSYNEQFF
>once|TRBV18|TRBJ2-3|.
TGTGCCAGCTCACTCAACAGACTAGATTCAGATACGCAGTATTTT
CASSLNRLDSDTQYF
>.|TRBV13|TRBJ2-5|.
TGTGCCAGCAGCCTCGGGACTCCGGGGGAGACCCAGTACTTC
CASSLGTPGETQYF
>.|TRBV6-1|TRBJ1-5|.
TGTGCCAGCAGTGAAGCTGCAGGGTCGACTTTAACCCAGCATTTT
CASSEAAGSTLTQHF
>.|TRBV5-1|TRBJ2-5|TRBD1
TGCGCCAGCAGCTTGACAGGGGGCTCGGAGACCCAGTACTTC
CASSLTGGSETQYF
>.|TRBV5-1|TRBJ2-5|.
TGCGCCAGCAGCCCGGAGCCGGTGGGGACCCAGTACTTC
CASSPEPVGTQYF
>.|TRBV7-8|TRBJ2-4|TRBD1
TGTGCCAGCAGCTTAGTTGGGACAGGGGGCATCTCCGCCAAAAACATTCAGTACTTC
CASSLVGTGGISAKNIQYF
>few|TRBV27|TRBJ1-2|.
TGTGCCAGCAGGACCCAGGGGAATGGCTACACCTTC
CASRTQGNGYTF
>.|TRBV5-1|TRBJ2-7|.
TGCGCCAGCAGCTTGACCGCTAGCATCGTCAACGAGCAGTACTTC
CASSLTASIVNEQYF
>.|TRBV7-9|TRBJ2-1|TRBD2
TGTGCCAGCAGCTTCGCAATGGGGGGGACCTACAATGAGCAGTTCTTC
CASSFAMGGTYNEQFF
>.|TRBV7-3|TRBJ2-3|.
TGTGCCAGCAGCCTGACGGGAGGCACAGATACGCAGTATTTT
CASSLTGGTDTQYF
>.|TRBV13|TRBJ1-3|.
TGTGCCAGCAGCCGCGATACTAACTCTGGAAACACCATATATTTT
CASSRDTNSGNTIYF
>.|TRBV18|TRBJ1-1|.
TGTGCCAGCTCACCGAGGTTAATCAACACTGAAGCTTTCTTT
CASSPRLINTEAFF
>.|TRBV5-1|TRBJ2-3|.
TGCGCCAGCAGCTCATCGCAGGGGCCAGATACGCAGTATTTT
CASSSSQGPDTQYF
>once|TRBV7-3|TRBJ2-1|TRBD2
TGTGCCAGCAGCTTAATCGGGACTAGCGATGACACTGAGCAGTTCTTC
CASSLIGTSDDTEQFF
>.|TRBV4-1|TRBJ2-7|TRBD2
TGCGCCAGCAGCCAAGCCGGGACTAGCGGGGCCAACGAGCAGTACTTC
CASSQAGTSGANEQYF